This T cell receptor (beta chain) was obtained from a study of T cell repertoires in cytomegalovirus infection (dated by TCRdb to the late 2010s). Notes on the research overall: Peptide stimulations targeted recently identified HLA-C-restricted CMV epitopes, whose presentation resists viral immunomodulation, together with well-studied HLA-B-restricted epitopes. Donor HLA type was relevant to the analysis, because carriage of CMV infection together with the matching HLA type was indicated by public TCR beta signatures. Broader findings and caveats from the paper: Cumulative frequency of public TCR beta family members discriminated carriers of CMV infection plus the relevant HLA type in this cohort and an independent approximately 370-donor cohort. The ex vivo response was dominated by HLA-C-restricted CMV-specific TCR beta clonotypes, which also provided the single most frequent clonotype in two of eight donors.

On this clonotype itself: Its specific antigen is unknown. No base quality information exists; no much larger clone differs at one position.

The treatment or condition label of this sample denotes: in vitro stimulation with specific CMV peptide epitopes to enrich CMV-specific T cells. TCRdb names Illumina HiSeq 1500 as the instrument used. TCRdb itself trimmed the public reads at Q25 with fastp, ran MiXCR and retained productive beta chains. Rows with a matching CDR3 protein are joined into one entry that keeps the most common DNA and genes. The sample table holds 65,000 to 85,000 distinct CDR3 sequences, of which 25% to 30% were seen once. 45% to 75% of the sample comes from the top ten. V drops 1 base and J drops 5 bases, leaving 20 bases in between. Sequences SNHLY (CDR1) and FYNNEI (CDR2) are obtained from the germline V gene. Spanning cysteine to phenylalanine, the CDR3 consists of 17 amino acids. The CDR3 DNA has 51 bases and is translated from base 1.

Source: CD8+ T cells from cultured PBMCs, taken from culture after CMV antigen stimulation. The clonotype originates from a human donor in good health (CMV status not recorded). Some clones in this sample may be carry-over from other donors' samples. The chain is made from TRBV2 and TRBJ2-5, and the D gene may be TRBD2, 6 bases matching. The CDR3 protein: CASSEVQLVAAGETQYF. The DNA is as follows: TGTGCCAGCAGTGAAGTCCAGTTGGTAGCGGCGGGGGAGACCCAGTACTTC.